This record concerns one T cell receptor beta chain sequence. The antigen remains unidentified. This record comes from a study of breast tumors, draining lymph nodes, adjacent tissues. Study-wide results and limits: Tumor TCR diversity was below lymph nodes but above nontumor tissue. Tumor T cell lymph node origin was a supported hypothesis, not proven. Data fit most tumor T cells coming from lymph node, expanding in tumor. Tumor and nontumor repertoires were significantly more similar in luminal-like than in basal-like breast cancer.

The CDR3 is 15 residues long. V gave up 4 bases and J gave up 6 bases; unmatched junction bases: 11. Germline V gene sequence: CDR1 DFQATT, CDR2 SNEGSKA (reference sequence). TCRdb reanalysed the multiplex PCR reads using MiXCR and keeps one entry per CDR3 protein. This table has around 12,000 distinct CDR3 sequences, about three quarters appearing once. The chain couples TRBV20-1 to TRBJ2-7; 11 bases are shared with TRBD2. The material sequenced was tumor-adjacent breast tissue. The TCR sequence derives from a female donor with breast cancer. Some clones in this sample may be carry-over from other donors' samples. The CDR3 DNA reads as TGCAGTGCTACCACCCCGTATAGCGGGAGGGGCGAGCAGTACTTC. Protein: CSATTPYSGRGEQYF.